The T cell receptor (beta chain) described here comes from a study of cytomegalovirus exposure and HLA in healthy donors. 13 Jbeta primers and 60 Vbeta primers were used for the PCR. Using immunoSEQ multiplex PCR, the repertoire was profiled, and TCRdb retains in-frame clones only, with some absent. The repertoire holds more than 95,000 clones, more than 15% seen once, with about 3% in the top ten. A note on this clone: Its antigen is not known.

Study-wide findings and caveats: In a later analysis, CMV-associated beta chains were mostly HLA-associated, it appeared. Several of the most significant clusters appeared, in a later analysis, to be linked to common viral pathogens. A missense variant in DCLRE1C was later tied to TCR beta V- and J-gene trimming. Being indistinguishable, some V segments were excluded, TRBV6-2 and TRBV6-3 among them.

Trimming pared 0 bases from V and 1 base from J, leaving 11 bases between. This CDR3 is 15 amino acids long. Per germline, CDR1 SGHDT and CDR2 YYEEEE. This clonotype was sampled from a female donor in good health and CMV-seropositive. The V call is TRBV5-6, the J call TRBJ2-7; D gene ambiguous. Sequenced: PBMCs. The CDR3 DNA sequence: TGTGCCAGCAGCTTGGGGCGGCGTTTATCCTACGAGCAGTACTTC. Its protein product is CASSLGRRLSYEQYF.